Each of the 28 T cell receptor beta chains below was sequenced from the same sample in a study of spatial heterogeneity in lung cancer. TCRdb fed the 5' RACE reads into MiXCR, producing one record per CDR3 protein. The sample has 70,000 to 90,000 distinct CDR3 sequences; less than 15% are singletons. Time point of the sample: sample taken at primary tumor resection. Whole RNA was taken from tumor, nontumor lung or frozen PBMC; it was then sequenced unsorted. The specimen was PBMCs, collected at surgery. All receptors derive from a male donor with early-stage non-small cell lung cancer.

The chain joins TRBV20-1 to TRBJ2-3; no reliable D call. The CDR3 sequence is 12 residues long. CDR1 is DFQATT and CDR2 is SNEGSKA in the germline V gene (reference sequence). Trimming took 6 bases from V and 8 from J, leaving 15 bases between them. The CDR3 DNA follows: TGCAGTGCAGCCCCTCCTCCGGGTACGCAGTATTTT. This gives the protein CSAAPPPGTQYF.

The chain employs TRBV20-1 and TRBJ1-1, with D maybe TRBD1 (6 bases). The CDR3 contains 15 residues. V dropped 1 base and J dropped 2 bases, with 14 bases sitting between them. Germline values: CDR1 DFQATT, CDR2 SNEGSKA (reference sequence). The CDR3 reads CSARAPTGANTEAFF. For the CDR3, the DNA is TGCAGTGCTAGAGCCCCCACGGGGGCAAACACTGAAGCTTTCTTT.

This clonotype has at least ten counts. The chain recombines TRBV7-9 with TRBJ2-5; D remains unclear. Germline CDR1 reads SEHNR; CDR2 reads FQNEAQ (reference sequence). V was trimmed by 3 bases and J by 5 bases, leaving 10 bases between them. The CDR3 runs 13 residues. CDR3 DNA sequence: TGTGCCAGCAGCTTTGCCGGAGAGGAGACCCAGTACTTC. Its protein product is CASSFAGEETQYF. Filled out from reference TRBV7-9 and TRBJ2-5, the complete variable domain reads DTGVSQNPRHKITKRGQNVTFRCDPISEHNRLYWYRQTLGQGPEFLTYFQNEAQLEKSRLLSDRFSAERPKGSFSTLEIQRTEQGDSAMYLCASSFAGEETQYFGPGTRLLVL.

A remark on this clonotype: Given a much more abundant clone one base away, this may be a read error. The V and J genes are TRBV23-1 and TRBJ2-1; D gene ambiguous. TRBV23-1 has ORF status, its function being uncertain. This CDR3 is 18 amino acids long. V lost 1 base, J lost 9 bases, and 25 bases lay in between. The CDR3 DNA reads as TGCGCCAGCAGTCAATTGGGCAGGCTCAACGGATCGATTGGTGAGCAGTTCTTC. Protein: CASSQLGRLNGSIGEQFF.

Only a few counts were recorded for this clonotype. CDR3 protein: CASGLVEGAATEAFF. The CDR3 nucleotides read TGTGCTAGTGGTTTGGTTGAGGGCGCAGCCACTGAAGCTTTCTTT. The V and J genes are TRBV12-5 and TRBJ1-1, with no clear D. Trimming left V 0 bases short and J 4 bases short, with 12 bases between. The CDR3 is made up of 15 amino acids. Germline CDR1 and CDR2: LGHNT and FRNRAP.

This clonotype was seen many times. The chain uses TRBV12-5 and TRBJ2-7; D is possibly TRBD1 (5 bases). There are 13 residues in the CDR3. Germline loops: CDR1 LGHNT, CDR2 FRNRAP. V gave up 1 base and J gave up 7 bases, with 11 bases separating them. CDR3 bases: TGTGCTAGTGGTTTGGATGCAGGGCGGGAGCAGTACTTC. Protein product: CASGLDAGREQYF. The complete variable domain, with remaining parts taken from reference TRBV12-5 and TRBJ2-7, reads DARVTQTPRHKVTEMGQEVTMRCQPILGHNTVFWYRQTMMQGLELLAYFRNRAPLDDSGMPKDRFSAEMPDATLATLKIQPSEPRDSAVYFCASGLDAGREQYFGPGTRLTVT.

This clonotype showed up just a few times. The chain carries TRBV5-1 and TRBJ1-2; the D is unclear. Trimming took 1 base from V and 8 from J, leaving 12 bases between them. The length of the CDR3 is 13 residues. Germline CDR1 and CDR2: SGHRS and YFSETQ. The CDR3 protein is CASSLNTLEGYTF. The CDR3 nucleotides read TGCGCCAGCAGCTTGAATACACTGGAAGGCTACACCTTC.

The chain carries TRBV2 and TRBJ2-3; TRBD2 might be the D (5 bases). CDR1 is SNHLY and CDR2 is FYNNEI in the germline V gene. V was clipped by 2 bases and J by 3 bases, with 12 bases between them. The CDR3 has 15 residues. CDR3 in DNA: TGTGCCAGCAGTGAACAGGCCGGCGGGACAGATACGCAGTATTTT. Translating it yields CASSEQAGGTDTQYF.

V is TRBV5-4 and J is TRBJ2-1; 12 bases map to TRBD2. With 4 bases clipped from V and 6 bases from J, the junction kept 11 bases outside the gene matches. The germline V gene has CDR1 SGHNT and CDR2 YYREEE (reference sequence). This CDR3 is built from 17 residues. In nucleotides, the CDR3 is TGTGCCAGCAGCCTAGCGGGAGGGCCTTCAAGAAGCAATGAGCAGTTCTTC. This codes for CASSLAGGPSRSNEQFF.

The chain joins TRBV24-1 to TRBJ2-1; D is ambiguous. The germline gives CDR1 KGHDR, CDR2 SFDVKD. With 3 bases removed from V and 0 bases from J, the gap between germline ends came to 11 bases. This CDR3 comprises 16 residues. CDR3 sequence reads: CATSDGRGSSYNEQFF. For the CDR3, the DNA is TGTGCCACCAGTGATGGACGTGGAAGCTCCTACAATGAGCAGTTCTTC.

This clonotype was seen at least ten times. The chain joins TRBV29-1 to TRBJ1-2, with 8 positions matching TRBD1. CDR3 length: 13 amino acids. V shed 7 bases, J shed 7 bases, and the junction held 11 bases outside the gene matches. Germline V gene lookup returns CDR1 SQVTM and CDR2 ANQGSEA. CDR3 bases: TGCAGCGCCGAAGGGCAGGGGGCGAGTGGCTACACCTTC. Its translation: CSAEGQGASGYTF.

This clonotype has a count of ten or more. The chain is built from TRBV5-5 and TRBJ2-7; 7 nucleotides line up with TRBD1. This CDR3 region has 15 residues. The germline V gene encodes CDR1 SGHKS and CDR2 YYEKEE (reference sequence). Trimming took 2 bases from V and 2 from J; bases not matched to a gene: 7. The CDR3 region has the DNA TGTGCCAGCAGCTTTGACCCGACAGGGCCCTACGAGCAGTACTTC. Translating it yields CASSFDPTGPYEQYF.

The rearrangement uses TRBV23-1 and TRBJ2-2, with 9 positions matching TRBD1. TRBV23-1 is designated an ORF whose function remains uncertain. CDR3 length: 14 amino acids. Unmatched junction bases numbered 10, after V lost 4 bases and J lost 13 bases. The CDR3 DNA reads as TGCGCCAGCAGTCCGCCCGGGACAGGGTCTTCGCTGTTTTTT. Protein sequence: CASSPPGTGSSLFF.

The J gene is TRBJ2-7, the V gene TRBV7-2, with D unclear. The ends were cut back, 4 bases at V and 2 bases at J, with 21 bases in the middle. The germline V gene has CDR1 SGHTA and CDR2 FQGNSA. There are 17 residues in the CDR3. The CDR3 protein is CASSSNPLGRTTYEQYF. The DNA of the CDR3 is TGTGCCAGCAGCTCCAACCCCTTGGGAAGAACGACCTACGAGCAGTACTTC.

For this clonotype: One end of the junction does not line up with germline, which may come from a read error. V is TRBV29-1 and J is TRBJ2-1; D unresolved. The CDR3 covers 13 residues. Germline assignment: CDR1 SQVTM and CDR2 ANQGSEA. CDR3 DNA: TGCAGCGCTGAAGCTTTGGAGTTAGGGGAGCAGTTCTTC. It translates to CSAEALELGEQFF.

The gene calls are TRBV7-6 and TRBJ2-5; TRBD2 matches 7 bases. V trimming: 3 bases; J trimming: 1 base; junction bases outside the gene matches: 5. The CDR3 spans 15 residues. Germline assignment: CDR1 SGHVS and CDR2 FNYEAQ. CDR3 DNA: TGTGCCAGCAGCTTTCCGGGGGGAGCCCAAGAGACCCAGTACTTC. Translating gives CASSFPGGAQETQYF. Complete variable domain (other parts from reference TRBV7-6 and TRBJ2-5): GAGVSQSPRYKVTKRGQDVALRCDPISGHVSLYWYRQALGQGPEFLTYFNYEAQQDKSGLPNDRFSAERPEGSISTLTIQRTEQRDSAMYRCASSFPGGAQETQYFGPGTRLLVL.

The rearrangement joins TRBV7-9 to TRBJ2-2; D is perhaps TRBD1 (6 bases). Trimming shortened V by 5 bases and J by 5 bases, and 18 bases separated the two germline ends. The CDR3 length is 16 residues. In germline, CDR1 is SEHNR, CDR2 FQNEAQ (reference sequence). In DNA, the CDR3 is TGTGCCAGCAGCCCGAGACAGGCCTGGGAGACCGGGGAGCTGTTTTTT. Residues: CASSPRQAWETGELFF. Drawing the rest from reference TRBV7-9 and TRBJ2-2, the complete variable domain is DTGVSQNPRHKITKRGQNVTFRCDPISEHNRLYWYRQTLGQGPEFLTYFQNEAQLEKSRLLSDRFSAERPKGSFSTLEIQRTEQGDSAMYLCASSPRQAWETGELFFGEGSRLTVL.

In this sample, this clonotype turned up many times. The junction differs from germline at one of its ends, possibly a read error. This chain links TRBV2 with TRBJ2-1; 10 bases agree with TRBD2. The germline V gene has CDR1 SNHLY and CDR2 FYNNEI. CDR3 length equals 13 residues. CDR3 protein: CASNRLAGAIGLF. For the CDR3, the DNA is TGTGCCAGCAACAGACTAGCGGGCGCTATCGGCCTCTTC.

The J gene is TRBJ2-1, the V gene TRBV11-3; 8 bases are shared with TRBD1. Losses at the gene ends were 6 bases for V and 7 bases for J; bases not matched to a gene: 2. The CDR3 spans 12 residues. Germline CDR1 SGHNT, CDR2 YENEEA. CDR3 nucleotides: TGTGCCAGCAGTCGGACAGGGAATGAGCAGTTCTTC. It encodes CASSRTGNEQFF.

This clonotype was counted between two and nine times. The chain carries TRBV20-1 and TRBJ2-1; possibly TRBD2 for D (5 bases). The germline V gene encodes CDR1 DFQATT and CDR2 SNEGSKA (reference sequence). The CDR3 is made up of 12 amino acids. Between the trimmed V and J ends, which lost 1 base and 10 bases, there was a span of 11 bases. The CDR3 DNA reads as TGCAGTGCTAGAGGACTAACCATGGAGCAGTTCTTC. Translated, it gives CSARGLTMEQFF.

The CDR3 protein is CASSFDYREGEKLFF. DNA of the CDR3: TGTGCCAGTAGTTTCGACTACAGGGAGGGTGAAAAACTGTTTTTT. The chain couples TRBV19 to TRBJ1-4; tentatively, D is TRBD1 (6 bases). The ends were cut back, 5 bases at V and 7 bases at J, with 17 bases in the middle. Per the germline V gene, CDR1 is LNHDA and CDR2 is SQIVND (reference sequence). The CDR3 runs to 15 residues.

In this sample, this clonotype turned up many times. This sequence joins TRBV10-3 and TRBJ2-7, with a possible D match to TRBD1 (6 bases). The CDR3 contains 15 residues. Germline V gene data show CDR1 as ENHRY and CDR2 as SYGVKD. V lost 0 bases, J lost 3 bases, and 12 bases lay in between. The CDR3, as DNA: TGTGCCATCAGTGAGTCGATGGGGGCGAACTACGAGCAGTACTTC. Residues: CAISESMGANYEQYF.

This clonotype occurred many times. The V call is TRBV12-3 or TRBV12-4, the J call TRBJ1-1; D is uncertain. Trimming shortened V by 8 bases and J by 0 bases, and 10 bases separated the two germline ends. The CDR3 extends over 13 amino acids. CDR3 region: CASSRPMNTEAFF. As DNA, the CDR3 is TGTGCCAGCTCTCGACCCATGAACACTGAAGCTTTCTTT.

In this sample, this clonotype turned up many times. The V call is TRBV28, the J call TRBJ2-1; D tentatively reads TRBD1 or TRBD2 (5 bases each). The germline CDR1 and CDR2 sequences are MDHEN and SYDVKM. The CDR3 covers 13 residues. Trimming removed 2 bases at V and 9 bases at J, with 11 bases between. The CDR3 sequence is CASSLGGGSEQFF. The CDR3 nucleotides read TGTGCCAGCAGTTTAGGGGGTGGTAGTGAGCAGTTCTTC.

The chain carries TRBV12-3 or TRBV12-4 and TRBJ2-7; 9 positions match TRBD1. The CDR3 is 18 amino acids. V shed 4 bases, J shed 3 bases, and the junction held 16 bases outside the gene matches. The CDR3 is CASSSSTSGGTGFYEQYF. As DNA, the CDR3 is TGTGCCAGCAGTTCTAGCACTTCCGGAGGGACAGGGTTCTACGAGCAGTACTTC.

A word on this clonotype: A junction boundary mismatches the germline segment, possibly from a read error. The V gene is TRBV6-2 or TRBV6-3, the J gene TRBJ1-4; no clear D. The CDR3 is 16 amino acids. Germline loops: CDR1 MNHEY, CDR2 SVGEGT. Here the CDR3 DNA reads TGTGCCAGCACTTACCACCGGGCCCAGCCAAATGAAAAACTGTTTTTT. Protein: CASTYHRAQPNEKLFF.

The sample holds a few counts of this clonotype. The V call is TRBV7-6, the J call TRBJ2-3, with TRBD2 matching over 12 bases. Germline V CDR1 and CDR2: SGHVS, FNYEAQ. The CDR3 consists of 17 residues. V lost 5 bases, J lost 2 bases, and 8 bases stayed unmatched. CDR3 residues: CASSLGTSGLHTDTQYF. The CDR3 region has the DNA TGTGCCAGCAGCCTCGGGACTAGCGGGCTCCACACAGATACGCAGTATTTT.

As for this clonotype: A much larger clone is a single base away; this may be a read error. The V and J genes are TRBV5-6 and TRBJ2-1; maybe TRBD1 (6 bases). Germline CDR1 is SGHDT and CDR2 is YYEEEE. V dropped 1 base and J dropped 8 bases, with 13 bases sitting between them. The CDR3 runs 14 residues. The CDR3 protein is CASSLSRGLDEQFF. The DNA for the CDR3 is TGTGCCAGCAGCTTGTCCAGGGGTCTGGATGAGCAGTTCTTC.